The clone carrying this T cell receptor beta chain came up a few times. This sample was taken from a study of T-cell memory formation after mild COVID-19. Using constant-segment primers, 5'RACE produced TCR alpha and TCR beta cDNA libraries carrying sample barcodes and UMIs. In TCRdb, the 5' RACE reads were re-called with MiXCR into one record per CDR3 protein. The sample holds roughly 370,000 distinct CDR3 sequences; approximately 16% are singletons and the top ten take about 22%. Germline trimming cut 5 bases from V and 4 bases from J; bases unmatched to any gene: 10. The CDR3 runs to 16 residues. Germline V gene lookup returns CDR1 SEHNR and CDR2 FQNEAQ (reference sequence).

This receptor was identified in a man between 18 and 35 years old who had mild COVID-19 (a few samples of this study predate the infection). Cell type and time point are not known. The sequencing sample was made of PBMCs or a T cell subset sorted from them (not recorded which). This rearrangement joins TRBV7-9 to TRBJ2-2, with 7 nucleotides matching TRBD1. The CDR3 loop reads CASSPRTGMGTGELFF. In DNA, the CDR3 is TGTGCCAGCAGCCCCCGGACAGGAATGGGCACCGGGGAGCTGTTTTTT.